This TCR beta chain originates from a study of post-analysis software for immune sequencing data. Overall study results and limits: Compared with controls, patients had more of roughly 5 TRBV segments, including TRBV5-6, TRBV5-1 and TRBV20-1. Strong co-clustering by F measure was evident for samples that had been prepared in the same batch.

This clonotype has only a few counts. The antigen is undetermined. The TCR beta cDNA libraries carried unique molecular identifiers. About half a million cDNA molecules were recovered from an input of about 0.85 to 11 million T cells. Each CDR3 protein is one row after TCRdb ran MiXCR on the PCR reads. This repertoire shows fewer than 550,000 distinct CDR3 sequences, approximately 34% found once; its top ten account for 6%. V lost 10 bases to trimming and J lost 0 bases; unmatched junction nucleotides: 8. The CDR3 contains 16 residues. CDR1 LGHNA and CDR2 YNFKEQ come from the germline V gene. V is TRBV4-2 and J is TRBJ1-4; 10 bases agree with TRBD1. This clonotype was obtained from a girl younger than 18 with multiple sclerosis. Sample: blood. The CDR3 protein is CATGGQGTTTNEKLFF. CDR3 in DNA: TGTGCCACCGGGGGACAGGGGACAACAACTAATGAAAAACTGTTTTTT.